The following is a T cell receptor beta chain sequence with its context. Its antigen is not identified. Primers: 60 Vbeta forward and 13 Jbeta reverse. Data came from immunoSEQ multiplex PCR; TCRdb stores just in-frame clones and leaves some out. Among over 150,000 clones, roughly 70% were seen once, and the ten largest hold less than 3.5%. Germline V gives CDR1 LGHNA, CDR2 YSLEER. Trimming took 0 bases from V and 6 from J, leaving 6 bases between them. The CDR3 is 12 residues long. The sample is drawn from a study of cytomegalovirus exposure and HLA in healthy donors. Whole-study results and caveats: A later analysis revealed that TCR association rates differed between HLA loci, peaking at DRB1 and bottoming out at HLA-C. Cytomegalovirus status was reportedly diagnosed by the classifier with high sensitivity and specificity.

This TCR derives from a woman aged 40 to 50 in good health and CMV-seropositive. The chain employs TRBV4-3 and TRBJ2-7, with unresolved D. The specimen sequenced was PBMCs. CDR3 region: CASSQDGGEQYF. Here the CDR3 DNA reads TGCGCCAGCAGCCAAGACGGCGGCGAGCAGTACTTC.